This T cell receptor (beta chain) was captured by sequencing in a study of T-cell memory formation after mild COVID-19. Broader study findings: Clones that shrank (day 15 to 85) were balanced CD4/CD8, whereas later expanders leaned CD4+.

A single record per CDR3 protein comes from TCRdb applying MiXCR to the 5' RACE reads. This table holds about 310,000 distinct CDR3 sequences, less than 20% found once. A note on this clonotype: Its target is not known.

This CDR3 region has 13 residues. Germline loops: CDR1 ENHRY, CDR2 SYGVKD. V lost 11 bases to trimming and J lost 0 bases, with 14 bases between them. Input material: PBMCs or a T cell subset sorted from them (not recorded which). The J gene is TRBJ2-7, the V gene TRBV10-3, with a weak D call TRBD2 (6 bases). The TCR originated in a young man who had mild COVID-19 (a few samples of this study predate the infection). Cell type and time point are not known. The CDR3 DNA reads TGTGCCCTCCGGGACTCGAGCTCCTACGAGCAGTACTTC. Translation: CALRDSSSYEQYF.